These 20 T cell receptor beta chains came from one sample sequenced in a study of cytomegalovirus exposure and HLA in healthy donors. The PCR was carried out with 60 Vbeta primers and 13 Jbeta primers. Sequencing used immunoSEQ multiplex PCR; TCRdb keeps in-frame clones, though not all of them. This sample has some 110,000 clones, with 75% found just once. The sequenced material came from PBMCs. The receptor source for this set is a middle-aged man in good health and CMV-seronegative.

This clone appeared once. Its ends do not fully match the called genes, so a read error is possible. The chain combines TRBV7-9 with TRBJ2-1; D possibly matches TRBD1 or TRBD2 (5 bases each). Germline values: CDR1 SEHNR, CDR2 FQNEAQ (reference sequence). The CDR3 sequence is 12 residues long. Here the CDR3 reads CSSSLEGLQSFF. CDR3 coding DNA: TGTTCCAGCAGCTTAGAGGGGCTACAGTCCTTCTTC.

This clone has only one observation. The V and J genes are TRBV18 and TRBJ2-3; 10 bases agree with TRBD2. The CDR3 runs 18 residues. Germline V gene data show CDR1 as KGHSH and CDR2 as LQKENI. Trimming took 1 base from V and 0 from J; bases not matched to a gene: 7. CDR3: CASSPQASGGLSTDTQYF. The DNA of the CDR3 is TGTGCCAGCTCACCACAGGCTAGCGGGGGCCTAAGCACAGATACGCAGTATTTT.

This clone was counted a single time. V usage is TRBV6-1 and J usage is TRBJ1-6; D unresolved. The V and J ends lost 7 bases and 8 bases respectively, with 18 bases between them. Germline V gene sequence: CDR1 MNHNS, CDR2 SASEGT. The CDR3 has 15 amino acids. CDR3 residues: CASTLVQVKDSPLHF. CDR3 DNA: TGTGCCAGCACCCTGGTGCAGGTGAAGGATTCACCCCTCCACTTT.

The chain has TRBV4-1 and TRBJ2-7; 8 nucleotides agree with TRBD2. After removal of 4 bases from V and 6 bases from J, the junction contained 14 bases not matched to a gene. Germline-derived CDR1 and CDR2 are MGHRA and YSYEKL. The CDR3 consists of 16 residues. CDR3 amino acids: CASSPSPGLVVSEQYF. In DNA, the CDR3 is TGCGCCAGCAGCCCGTCGCCGGGACTAGTAGTAAGCGAGCAGTACTTC.

The chain carries TRBV6-1 and TRBJ2-7, with 8 nucleotides matching TRBD2. Per the germline V gene, CDR1 is MNHNS and CDR2 is SASEGT. The CDR3 is 15 amino acids. V gave up 3 bases and J gave up 2 bases; unmatched junction bases: 6. The CDR3 DNA reads as TGTGCCAGCAGTGAGGTTGGCGGGGGGCCCTACGAGCAGTACTTC. Protein product: CASSEVGGGPYEQYF.

The V and J genes are TRBV5-4 and TRBJ1-5; possibly TRBD1 for D (5 bases). Looked up from germline, CDR1 is SGHNT and CDR2 is YYREEE (reference sequence). Trimming took 4 bases from V and 2 from J, leaving 10 bases between them. This CDR3 is built from 14 residues. The CDR3, as DNA: TGTGCCAGCAGCCACGGGGGTGGCAATCAGCCCCAGCATTTT. Its protein is CASSHGGGNQPQHF.

The chain is built from TRBV2 and TRBJ2-7; D may be TRBD2 (5 bases). V lost 8 bases and J lost 2, with 13 bases in between. This CDR3 is built from 13 residues. Per germline, CDR1 SNHLY and CDR2 FYNNEI. The CDR3 DNA follows: TGTGCCAGCCTCGGGTTGCGGGCCTACGAGCAGTACTTC. Translating it yields CASLGLRAYEQYF.

The V gene is TRBV2, the J gene TRBJ1-5; D unclear. CDR1 SNHLY and CDR2 FYNNEI come from the germline V gene. This CDR3 comprises 13 residues. V lost 3 bases and J lost 7, with 10 bases in between. CDR3 DNA: TGTGCCAGCAGTGAGGTCAGAACGCAGCCCCAGCATTTT. The encoded protein is CASSEVRTQPQHF.

This CDR3 reads CASSSIRQNSNYGYTF. The CDR3 DNA sequence: TGTGCCAGCAGCTCAATAAGACAGAATTCTAACTATGGCTACACCTTC. V and J are TRBV5-4 and TRBJ1-2; TRBD1 is a possible D gene (5 bases). The germline V and J ends were trimmed by 3 bases and 0 bases, with 15 bases remaining between them. The CDR3 consists of 16 residues. Germline-derived CDR1 and CDR2 are SGHNT and YYREEE (reference sequence).

This clone came up a few times. The gene calls are TRBV10-2 and TRBJ1-2; the D gene is possibly TRBD1 (5 bases). V dropped 5 bases and J dropped 6 bases, with 13 bases sitting between them. The CDR3 length is 13 residues. The germline CDR1 and CDR2 sequences are WSHSY and SAAADI. The CDR3 sequence: CASSPSPGDGYTF. The CDR3 nucleotides read TGCGCCAGCAGTCCCTCCCCGGGGGATGGCTACACCTTC.

The CDR3 loop reads CSVEATGENYGYTF. The CDR3 coding sequence is TGCAGCGTTGAAGCAACAGGGGAAAACTATGGCTACACCTTC. The chain combines TRBV29-1 with TRBJ1-2, with TRBD1 matching over 7 bases. CDR3 size: 14 residues. Germline V gives CDR1 SQVTM, CDR2 ANQGSEA. V lost 1 base to trimming and J lost 2 bases; unmatched junction nucleotides: 4.

This clone was found once. V usage is TRBV11-3 and J usage is TRBJ2-2, with 7 bases that match TRBD1. The CDR3 is made up of 14 amino acids. V was pared by 6 bases and J by 0 bases, with 1 base of the junction left unmatched. Germline V gene lookup returns CDR1 SGHNT and CDR2 YENEEA. In DNA form, the CDR3 reads TGTGCCAGCAGACAGGGGACGAACACCGGGGAGCTGTTTTTT. This encodes CASRQGTNTGELFF.

V and J are TRBV2 and TRBJ2-5; possible D gene TRBD1, 6 bases. Trimming removed 3 bases from V and 2 bases from J, with 13 bases in between. The V gene's germline CDR1 is SNHLY and CDR2 FYNNEI. This CDR3 is 15 amino acids long. The CDR3 DNA reads TGTGCCAGCAGTGATACCAGGGGAAGTCAAGAGACCCAGTACTTC. Translation gives CASSDTRGSQETQYF.

The genes are TRBV19 and TRBJ1-2; D is unresolved. The CDR3 loop spans 12 amino acids. Germline V lookup: CDR1 LNHDA, CDR2 SQIVND (reference sequence). V lost 5 bases, J lost 4 bases, and 8 bases lay in between. For the CDR3, the DNA is TGTGCCAGTAGTCCACTCCGCTATGGCTACACCTTC. It translates to CASSPLRYGYTF. Combining the CDR3 with reference TRBV19 and TRBJ1-2 gives the whole variable domain DGGITQSPKYLFRKEGQNVTLSCEQNLNHDAMYWYRQDPGQGLRLIYYSQIVNDFQKGDIAEGYSVSREKKESFPLTVTSAQKNPTAFYLCASSPLRYGYTFGSGTRLTVV.

This chain connects TRBV18 to TRBJ1-1; 9 bases are a match to TRBD1. This CDR3 has 20 amino acids. V shed 4 bases and J 2 bases; nucleotides not matched to a gene: 20. Germline CDR1 and CDR2: KGHSH and LQKENI. The CDR3 DNA reads TGTGCCAGCTCACTGAAACTGGGGACAGGGCGCCCACTTATCAACACTGAAGCTTTCTTT. Protein sequence: CASSLKLGTGRPLINTEAFF.

This clone was seen a single time. The chain combines TRBV15 with TRBJ1-2; perhaps TRBD1 as D (5 bases). Germline CDR1 reads LNHNV; CDR2 reads YYDKDF (reference sequence). The CDR3 consists of 15 residues. V shed 1 base and J shed 4 bases, with 13 bases lying between them. CDR3 DNA: TGTGCCACCAGCAGAGTTCGGCAGGGCCGCTATGGCTACACCTTC. It yields the protein CATSRVRQGRYGYTF.

The chain uses TRBV6-1 and TRBJ1-1, with D possibly being TRBD1 (5 bases). The CDR3 is 14 amino acids. The V end lost 6 bases, the J end lost 10 bases, and 21 bases lay between the germline ends. Germline V CDR1 and CDR2: MNHNS, SASEGT. This CDR3 is CASSGNFGGRGAFF. DNA for the CDR3: TGTGCCAGCAGCGGCAATTTCGGGGGAAGGGGAGCTTTCTTT.

This CDR3 reads CASSSGTGGKYTEAFF. The CDR3 DNA reads as TGTGCCAGCAGCTCAGGGACAGGGGGCAAGTACACTGAAGCTTTCTTT. This chain links TRBV7-2 with TRBJ1-1; 12 bases align to TRBD1. The CDR3 is 16 amino acids. V trimming: 4 bases; J trimming: 3 bases; junction bases outside the gene matches: 6. Germline CDR1 SGHTA, CDR2 FQGNSA.

The chain recombines TRBV5-6 with TRBJ2-7, with D possibly being TRBD2 (5 bases). The CDR3 contains 15 residues. Germline CDR1 is SGHDT and CDR2 is YYEEEE. The germline V and J ends were trimmed by 0 bases and 0 bases, with 10 bases remaining between them. The DNA for the CDR3 is TGTGCCAGCAGCTTGGGAGGGCTCAGCTCCTACGAGCAGTACTTC. This encodes CASSLGGLSSYEQYF.

The chain is built from TRBV5-1 and TRBJ2-2, with 8 bases aligning to TRBD2. The CDR3 loop spans 13 amino acids. V trimming: 2 bases; J trimming: 6 bases; junction bases outside the gene matches: 0. Germline-derived CDR1 and CDR2 are SGHRS and YFSETQ. The CDR3 spells CASSFGRAGELFF. Here the CDR3 DNA reads TGCGCCAGCAGCTTCGGGAGGGCCGGGGAGCTGTTTTTT.